The 29 T cell receptor beta chains below all came from one sample that was sequenced in a study of CD8 T cells in Susac syndrome. Reverse transcription used roughly 0.45 to 1 ug RNA and random hexamers. Each CDR3 protein gets one entry after TCRdb re-called the immunoSEQ multiplex PCR reads with MiXCR. In the table there are fewer than 350,000 distinct CDR3 sequences, 89% of which are singletons. Sequenced: CD8+ T cells from PBMCs. The source is a human donor with multiple sclerosis.

This clonotype has a single count. This chain connects TRBV29-1 to TRBJ2-2; 10 bases match TRBD2. There are 15 residues in the CDR3. V was pared by 3 bases and J by 4 bases, with 5 bases of the junction left unmatched. From germline, CDR1 is SQVTM and CDR2 ANQGSEA. The CDR3 coding sequence is TGCAGCGTTGAGAGCGGGGGGGCGGGCACCGGGGAGCTGTTTTTT. Its translation is CSVESGGAGTGELFF.

V and J are TRBV5-1 and TRBJ2-7; 7 nucleotides line up with TRBD1. The CDR3 runs to 16 residues. The junction had 12 bases not matched to a gene; V was cut back by 5 bases and J by 1 base. CDR1 is SGHRS, CDR2 YFSETQ, per germline. CDR3 loop: CASSSTTGALSYEQYF. The CDR3, as DNA: TGCGCCAGCAGTTCAACCACAGGGGCCTTATCCTACGAGCAGTACTTC.

The rearrangement links TRBV19 to TRBJ1-2; a possible D gene is TRBD1 (6 bases). The germline V gene has CDR1 LNHDA and CDR2 SQIVND (reference sequence). Trimming removed 6 bases from V and 4 bases from J, with 21 bases in between. The CDR3 loop spans 16 amino acids. CDR3 region: CASSPGSGGRGYGYTF. The DNA for the CDR3 is TGTGCCAGTAGCCCAGGTTCGGGGGGGCGAGGCTATGGCTACACCTTC.

The chain links TRBV25-1 to TRBJ2-2; D is perhaps TRBD2 (5 bases). Germline assignment: CDR1 MGHDK and CDR2 SYGVNS. CDR3 length: 16 residues. The V gene lost 3 bases and the J gene lost 4 bases, with 15 bases spanning the gap. CDR3 protein: CASSDVLAPSTGELFF. The CDR3 coding sequence is TGTGCCAGCAGTGATGTTCTAGCCCCGAGCACCGGGGAGCTGTTTTTT. The entire variable domain, with the rest obtained from reference TRBV25-1 and TRBJ2-2, is as follows: EADIYQTPRYLVIGTGKKITLECSQTMGHDKMYWYQQDPGMELHLIHYSYGVNSTEKGDLSSESTVSRIRTEHFPLTLESARPSHTSQYLCASSDVLAPSTGELFFGEGSRLTVL.

V is TRBV5-6 and J is TRBJ2-5, with 7 bases fitting TRBD2. J gave up 2 bases and V 4 bases, and 5 bases lay outside the gene matches. This CDR3 is 14 amino acids long. In germline, CDR1 is SGHDT, CDR2 YYEEEE. As DNA, the CDR3 is TGTGCCAGCAGCGCTCTAGCGGAACAAGAGACCCAGTACTTC. It translates to CASSALAEQETQYF.

V gene TRBV28 combines with J gene TRBJ2-1; 8 nucleotides match TRBD1. This CDR3 comprises 15 residues. Unmatched junction bases numbered 2, after V lost 2 bases and J lost 2 bases. Germline V CDR1 and CDR2: MDHEN, SYDVKM. Here the CDR3 reads CASSLRQGPYNEQFF. The CDR3 nucleotides read TGTGCCAGCAGTTTAAGACAGGGGCCCTACAATGAGCAGTTCTTC.

The chain is built from TRBV29-1 and TRBJ2-7, with 8 bases matching TRBD1. With 3 bases clipped from V and 7 bases from J, the junction kept 8 bases outside the gene matches. This CDR3 is built from 13 residues. Germline assignment: CDR1 SQVTM and CDR2 ANQGSEA. The CDR3 loop reads CSVDGAGGEEQYF. For the CDR3, the DNA is TGCAGCGTTGATGGAGCAGGGGGCGAGGAGCAGTACTTC.

In DNA, the CDR3 is TGTGCCAGCAGCCAAGGGAGTCTAGCGGGAGGAGTTGATACGCAGTATTTT. Its translation is CASSQGSLAGGVDTQYF. The J gene is TRBJ2-3, the V gene TRBV3-1; 11 nucleotides agree with TRBD2. CDR3 length: 17 residues. Germline CDR1 reads LGHDT; CDR2 reads YNNKEL (reference sequence). Trimming removed 1 base from V and 6 bases from J; junction bases left unmatched: 9.

This clonotype was seen once. The chain couples TRBV6-2 or TRBV6-3 to TRBJ2-1; 9 nucleotides match TRBD2. With V trimmed by 7 bases and J by 4 bases, 5 bases remained unmatched. Germline CDR1 is MNHEY and CDR2 is SVGEGT. The CDR3 length is 14 residues. CDR3 loop: CASTGLAIYNEQFF. CDR3 DNA sequence: TGTGCCAGCACTGGACTAGCGATATACAATGAGCAGTTCTTC.

The genes are TRBV6-2 or TRBV6-3 and TRBJ2-2; 10 bases map to TRBD2. Per germline, CDR1 MNHEY and CDR2 SVGEGT. The junction had 5 bases not matched to a gene; V was cut back by 7 bases and J by 3 bases. The CDR3 is made up of 15 amino acids. The CDR3 protein is CASKALAGDTGELFF. In nucleotides, the CDR3 is TGTGCCAGCAAAGCGCTAGCGGGAGACACCGGGGAGCTGTTTTTT.

The rearrangement uses TRBV7-9 and TRBJ2-7; no reliable D call. This CDR3 has 15 residues. Germline assignment: CDR1 SEHNR and CDR2 FQNEAQ (reference sequence). V gave up 5 bases and J gave up 1 base, with 15 bases separating them. DNA for the CDR3: TGTGCCAGCAGCGCACAATTTCCCTTTTCCTACGAGCAGTACTTC. Translating gives CASSAQFPFSYEQYF. Filled out from reference TRBV7-9 and TRBJ2-7, the complete variable domain reads DTGVSQNPRHKITKRGQNVTFRCDPISEHNRLYWYRQTLGQGPEFLTYFQNEAQLEKSRLLSDRFSAERPKGSFSTLEIQRTEQGDSAMYLCASSAQFPFSYEQYFGPGTRLTVT.

Only one count was recorded for this clonotype. The chain couples TRBV18 to TRBJ2-1; TRBD1 matches at 7 bases. CDR1 and CDR2 from the germline V gene are KGHSH and LQKENI. The CDR3 is 15 residues long. The ends lost 3 bases at V and 6 bases at J; junction bases unmatched: 8. CDR3 amino acids: CASSPRTGLGNEQFF. The CDR3 coding sequence is TGTGCCAGCTCACCTCGGACAGGCCTGGGCAATGAGCAGTTCTTC.

This rearrangement joins TRBV20-1 to TRBJ2-1, with 7 bases identical to TRBD2. Germline values: CDR1 DFQATT, CDR2 SNEGSKA (reference sequence). CDR3 length: 14 amino acids. With 3 bases clipped from V and 4 bases from J, the junction kept 6 bases outside the gene matches. The CDR3 coding sequence is TGCAGTGCTAGTGAAAGCGGGGCTTACAATGAGCAGTTCTTC. This sequence encodes CSASESGAYNEQFF.

The chain uses TRBV30 and TRBJ1-1; D unclear. Germline V CDR1 and CDR2: GTSNPN, SVGIG (reference sequence). V lost 0 bases and J 0 bases, leaving 11 bases between the germline ends. The CDR3 totals 15 residues. CDR3 residues: CAWSVGQYLNTEAFF. The CDR3 nucleotides are TGTGCCTGGAGTGTTGGGCAGTACTTGAACACTGAAGCTTTCTTT.

This sequence joins TRBV14 and TRBJ1-1, with 9 bases matching TRBD1. The CDR3 extends over 15 amino acids. CDR1 is SGHDN, CDR2 FVKESK, per germline. V lost 4 bases and J lost 4; bases outside the gene matches: 7. The DNA for the CDR3 is TGTGCCAGCAGCCCGGAGACAGGGGGTGGCACTGAAGCTTTCTTT. Protein: CASSPETGGGTEAFF. The full variable domain, completed using reference TRBV14 and TRBJ1-1, is EAGVTQFPSHSVIEKGQTVTLRCDPISGHDNLYWYRRVMGKEIKFLLHFVKESKQDESGMPNNRFLAERTGGTYSTLKVQPAELEDSGVYFCASSPETGGGTEAFFGQGTRLTVV.

The count of this clonotype is one. J is TRBJ2-7 and V is TRBV28; D remains ambiguous. The CDR3 is 14 amino acids. Trimming took 2 bases from V and 2 from J, leaving 10 bases between them. Looked up from germline, CDR1 is MDHEN and CDR2 is SYDVKM. The CDR3 nucleotides read TGTGCCAGCAGTTTAAGGCTCGGACCCTACGAGCAGTACTTC. As protein: CASSLRLGPYEQYF.

This clonotype was counted a single time. The V call is TRBV12-3 or TRBV12-4, the J call TRBJ2-3; 10 nucleotides match TRBD2. This CDR3 is 14 amino acids long. Unmatched junction bases numbered 5, after V lost 6 bases and J lost 5 bases. The CDR3 coding sequence is TGTGCCAGCAGCTCGGGACTAGCGAGAGATACGCAGTATTTT. Translated, it gives CASSSGLARDTQYF.

J is TRBJ2-7 and V is TRBV28; 8 nucleotides agree with TRBD2. This CDR3 comprises 14 residues. Germline values: CDR1 MDHEN, CDR2 SYDVKM. V lost 6 bases and J lost 4; bases outside the gene matches: 8. CDR3 in DNA: TGTGCCAGCAGCCAAAGCGGGAGTATTTACGAGCAGTACTTC. It codes for CASSQSGSIYEQYF.

This clonotype has just one count. The CDR3 DNA reads TGCGCCAGCAGCCCGGGCGGGCGGCTGACTAATGAAAAACTGTTTTTT. As protein: CASSPGGRLTNEKLFF. The chain links TRBV5-1 to TRBJ1-4; D call uncertain. V was trimmed by 4 bases and J by 2 bases, leaving 15 bases between them. CDR3 length: 16 residues. CDR1 and CDR2 (germline): SGHRS, YFSETQ.

The DNA for the CDR3 is TGTGCCAGTAGCTACGGGAGGGCCTACAATGAGCAGTTCTTC. Protein: CASSYGRAYNEQFF. This sequence joins TRBV19 and TRBJ2-1; 8 bases match TRBD2. Germline V gene sequence: CDR1 LNHDA, CDR2 SQIVND (reference sequence). V gave up 6 bases and J gave up 2 bases; unmatched junction bases: 3. The CDR3 runs to 14 residues.

This clonotype was counted between two and nine times. J is TRBJ2-6 and V is TRBV6-2 or TRBV6-3; D uncertain. Germline loops: CDR1 MNHEY, CDR2 SVGEGT. V lost 6 bases to trimming and J lost 0 bases, with 12 bases between them. The CDR3 sequence is 16 residues long. CDR3 amino acids: CASSVSVSSGANVLTF. The DNA of the CDR3 is TGTGCCAGCAGCGTCTCAGTAAGCTCTGGGGCCAACGTCCTGACTTTC.

The gene calls are TRBV6-5 and TRBJ1-2; possible D gene TRBD1, 5 bases. Trimming took 6 bases from V and 5 from J, leaving 19 bases between them. Per the germline V gene, CDR1 is MNHEY and CDR2 is SVGAGI. The CDR3 length is 15 residues. For the CDR3, the DNA is TGTGCCAGCAGCTATTCTCAGGGCGCACAATATGGCTACACCTTC. It specifies CASSYSQGAQYGYTF.

This sequence joins TRBV20-1 and TRBJ2-3; TRBD2 matches 7 bases. This CDR3 is 15 amino acids long. J gave up 0 bases and V 0 bases, and 3 bases lay outside the gene matches. Looked up from germline, CDR1 is DFQATT and CDR2 is SNEGSKA (reference sequence). CDR3 nucleotide sequence: TGCAGTGCTAGAGATGGCGGGGGTAGCACAGATACGCAGTATTTT. The encoded protein is CSARDGGGSTDTQYF.

V usage is TRBV2 and J usage is TRBJ2-3, with D perhaps matching TRBD2 (5 bases). Germline V gene sequence: CDR1 SNHLY, CDR2 FYNNEI. The length of the CDR3 is 15 residues. Trimming cost V 10 bases and J 0 bases, with 17 bases left between them. The CDR3 spells CATLSASGSTDTQYF. For the CDR3, the DNA is TGTGCCACTTTATCTGCCAGCGGTAGCACAGATACGCAGTATTTT. The variable domain in full, with the rest retrieved from reference TRBV2 and TRBJ2-3, is EPEVTQTPSHQVTQMGQEVILRCVPISNHLYFYWYRQILGQKVEFLVSFYNNEISEKSEIFDDQFSVERPDGSNFTLKIRSTKLEDSAMYFCATLSASGSTDTQYFGPGTRLTVL.

This chain uses TRBV27 with TRBJ2-2, with 8 bases aligning to TRBD1. Losses at the gene ends were 10 bases for V and 3 bases for J; bases not matched to a gene: 13. The germline CDR1 and CDR2 sequences are MNHEY and SMNVEV (reference sequence). There are 16 residues in the CDR3. The CDR3 DNA reads as TGTGCCACCGGGGCCTGGACAGGGCTCGACACCGGGGAGCTGTTTTTT. Translation gives CATGAWTGLDTGELFF.

The gene calls are TRBV7-9 and TRBJ2-1; D gene unclear. V was shortened by 7 bases and J by 6 bases, with 16 bases between the two germline ends. Germline loops: CDR1 SEHNR, CDR2 FQNEAQ (reference sequence). This CDR3 has 14 residues. The CDR3, as DNA: TGTGCCAGCACCAAAACCCCAACCCCCAATGAGCAGTTCTTC. Translated, it gives CASTKTPTPNEQFF.

The chain recombines TRBV28 with TRBJ2-2, with 7 bases identical to TRBD1. V was pared by 2 bases and J by 5 bases, with 8 bases of the junction left unmatched. The length of the CDR3 is 16 residues. From germline, CDR1 is MDHEN and CDR2 SYDVKM. The CDR3 sequence: CASSLLTGVGTGELFF. The CDR3 nucleotides are TGTGCCAGCAGTTTACTCACAGGGGTAGGGACCGGGGAGCTGTTTTTT.

J is TRBJ2-7 and V is TRBV20-1; 12 nucleotides match TRBD2. V dropped 6 bases and J dropped 7; count of bases not matched to a gene: 13. The germline V gene encodes CDR1 DFQATT and CDR2 SNEGSKA (reference sequence). The CDR3 totals 15 residues. The CDR3 sequence: CSASSGRAATGEQYF. The CDR3 DNA is TGCAGTGCGTCTAGCGGGAGGGCCGCTACGGGAGAGCAGTACTTC.

The sample holds a few counts of this clonotype. This rearrangement joins TRBV12-3 or TRBV12-4 to TRBJ2-2, with D unresolved. The length of the CDR3 is 14 residues. Trimming shortened V by 3 bases and J by 2 bases, and 7 bases separated the two germline ends. CDR3 protein: CASSLGSNTGELFF. CDR3 bases: TGTGCCAGCAGTTTGGGCAGCAACACCGGGGAGCTGTTTTTT.